The clone carrying this T cell receptor beta chain was detected ten times or more. Its antigen is undetermined. The CDR3 loop spans 14 amino acids. Germline V lookup: CDR1 SEHNR, CDR2 FQNEAQ (reference sequence). Trimming removed 5 bases from V and 4 bases from J; junction bases left unmatched: 3. These data originate in a study of early T cells in non-severe SARS-CoV-2 infection. Study details: It was bulk RNA from unsorted whole blood that was sequenced, and the chains were unpaired.

Broader study findings: Lookups in VDJdb leaned toward anti-spike CD8 responses and missed private and CD4 specificities.

The library protocol tagged individual cDNA molecules with unique molecular identifiers. TCRdb analysed the 5' RACE reads with MiXCR anew, one entry per CDR3 protein. The sample includes tens of thousands of distinct CDR3 sequences, about 5.8% seen only once; the top ten take about 5.5%. The sample was whole blood. The TCR was taken from an adult who was a healthcare worker with PCR-confirmed SARS-CoV-2 infection or an uninfected control (not recorded which). The rearrangement uses TRBV7-9 and TRBJ2-3, with TRBD1 identical over 10 bases. The CDR3 coding sequence is TGTGCCAGCAGCCAGACAGGGGGCCCAGATACGCAGTATTTT. It is translated as CASSQTGGPDTQYF.